The 32 T cell receptor beta chains in this list originate from one sample, sequenced in a study of graft-versus-host responses after intestinal transplantation. Generated by immunoSEQ multiplex PCR, the TCRdb table keeps only in-frame clones and is missing some. The sample comprises about 85,000 clones, 80% to 95% of which are singletons, and 7.6% rests with the top ten. Antigens for these TCRs are unknown. The sample here was unstimulated CD8+ T cells sorted from spleen or lymph node cells, taken before transplant. Every receptor here comes from a human donor who was the organ donor for an intestinal transplant.

The V call is TRBV13, the J call TRBJ2-1; 7 bases align to TRBD2. V lost 5 bases and J lost 3; bases outside the gene matches: 10. CDR1 and CDR2 (germline): PRHDT, FYEKMQ (reference sequence). The length of the CDR3 is 16 residues. The CDR3: CASSPKAGILYNEQFF. The CDR3 nucleotides are TGTGCCAGCAGCCCTAAAGCGGGGATCCTCTACAATGAGCAGTTCTTC.

V usage is TRBV4-2 and J usage is TRBJ2-7; 11 positions agree with TRBD2. J gave up 6 bases and V 1 base, and 5 bases lay outside the gene matches. Per the germline V gene, CDR1 is LGHNA and CDR2 is YNFKEQ. CDR3 length equals 15 residues. The DNA for the CDR3 is TGTGCCAGCAGCCAAGTTCTCCTAGCGGGGGGCGAGCAGTACTTC. Its protein product is CASSQVLLAGGEQYF.

The J gene is TRBJ2-5, the V gene TRBV4-1; TRBD2 matches at 7 bases. J gave up 5 bases and V 3 bases, and 9 bases lay outside the gene matches. Per the germline V gene, CDR1 is MGHRA and CDR2 is YSYEKL. There are 15 residues in the CDR3. Here the CDR3 DNA reads TGCGCCAGCAGCCAGCTCCGGAGGCGGGGGGAGACCCAGTACTTC. It is translated as CASSQLRRRGETQYF.

This clone was recorded once. This chain uses TRBV2 with TRBJ2-7, with TRBD1 matching 10 bases. The germline gives CDR1 SNHLY, CDR2 FYNNEI. V lost 3 bases to trimming and J lost 2 bases; unmatched junction nucleotides: 1. This CDR3 region has 14 residues. CDR3 residues: CASSEDRGTYEQYF. The CDR3, as DNA: TGTGCCAGCAGTGAGGACAGGGGGACCTACGAGCAGTACTTC.

The rearrangement uses TRBV6-4 and TRBJ2-3; TRBD2 aligns across 10 bases. CDR3 length equals 18 residues. Trimming at V came to 6 bases and at J to 4 bases, leaving 16 bases not matched to a gene. Germline CDR1 is MRHNA and CDR2 is SNTAGT. CDR3 sequence (DNA): TGTGCCAGCAGCATGACTCCCCTAGCGGGAGATTGGGCAGATACGCAGTATTTT. Its protein is CASSMTPLAGDWADTQYF.

The rearrangement uses TRBV14 and TRBJ1-2, with 10 bases lining up with TRBD1. This CDR3 has 16 amino acids. J gave up 0 bases and V 5 bases, and 6 bases lay outside the gene matches. Germline CDR1 reads SGHDN; CDR2 reads FVKESK. The CDR3 region is CASSTGTGVPNYGYTF. DNA of the CDR3: TGTGCCAGCAGCACCGGGACAGGGGTTCCTAACTATGGCTACACCTTC.

The chain carries TRBV5-4 and TRBJ2-1; D possibly corresponds to TRBD2 (5 bases). The CDR3 has 16 residues. V gave up 0 bases and J gave up 0 bases, with 10 bases separating them. Germline CDR1 and CDR2: SGHNT and YYREEE (reference sequence). CDR3 coding DNA: TGTGCCAGCAGCTTGGGACTATTAAGCTCCTACAATGAGCAGTTCTTC. Translation gives CASSLGLLSSYNEQFF.

This clone appeared a single time. This chain links TRBV7-6 with TRBJ2-3; D is uncertain. Germline CDR1 and CDR2: SGHVS and FNYEAQ. CDR3 length: 13 residues. V lost 3 bases and J 1 base, leaving 5 bases between the germline ends. The chain's CDR3 is CASSFSGTDTQYF. Here the CDR3 DNA reads TGTGCCAGCAGCTTTAGTGGCACAGATACGCAGTATTTT.

The rearrangement uses TRBV25-1 and TRBJ1-4; 9 positions match TRBD1. Per germline, CDR1 MGHDK and CDR2 SYGVNS. The CDR3 runs 16 residues. The V and J ends lost 4 bases and 6 bases, in that order; junction bases with no gene match: 9. CDR3 sequence: CASSGGAQGADEKLFF. CDR3 DNA: TGTGCCAGCAGTGGGGGAGCACAGGGGGCGGATGAAAAACTGTTTTTT.

The rearrangement links TRBV6-5 to TRBJ2-7; D is unresolved. Trimming pared 3 bases from V and 4 bases from J, leaving 10 bases between. Germline CDR1 and CDR2: MNHEY and SVGAGI. The CDR3 consists of 13 residues. The CDR3 is CASSYDKAYEQYF. The DNA of the CDR3 is TGTGCCAGCAGTTATGACAAAGCGTACGAGCAGTACTTC.

This clone has only a few counts. The chain couples TRBV4-1 to TRBJ2-7; 7 nucleotides agree with TRBD1. Per the germline V gene, CDR1 is MGHRA and CDR2 is YSYEKL. This CDR3 has 15 amino acids. V shed 3 bases, J shed 4 bases, and the junction held 9 bases outside the gene matches. CDR3: CASSQTPGQIYEQYF. As DNA, the CDR3 is TGCGCCAGCAGCCAGACCCCGGGACAGATTTACGAGCAGTACTTC.

The chain combines TRBV7-9 with TRBJ1-2; no definite D call. The CDR3 sequence is 12 residues long. V was pared by 0 bases and J by 8 bases, with 7 bases between. Germline CDR1 is SEHNR and CDR2 is FQNEAQ (reference sequence). As DNA, the CDR3 is TGTGCCAGCAGCTTAGCTCCTCGGGGCTACACCTTC. Translation gives CASSLAPRGYTF.

DNA of the CDR3: TGTGCCAGCAGCCATGGACAGGGGTATTATGGCTACACCTTC. Protein: CASSHGQGYYGYTF. J is TRBJ1-2 and V is TRBV27; 9 nucleotides line up with TRBD1. Germline CDR1 and CDR2: MNHEY and SMNVEV (reference sequence). The CDR3 sequence is 14 residues long. Trimming cost V 6 bases and J 5 bases; bases outside gene matches: 7.

The V gene is TRBV5-1, the J gene TRBJ2-2; 7 positions match TRBD2. V shed 0 bases and J 8 bases; nucleotides not matched to a gene: 13. Germline CDR1 SGHRS, CDR2 YFSETQ. This CDR3 is 17 amino acids long. The CDR3 DNA reads as TGCGCCAGCAGCTTGGCGGACGGGAGCGGGATCCCAGGGGAGCTGTTTTTT. Translation gives CASSLADGSGIPGELFF.

This rearrangement joins TRBV7-9 to TRBJ2-1, with 10 bases that match TRBD1. Germline V gene data show CDR1 as SEHNR and CDR2 as FQNEAQ (reference sequence). With V trimmed by 4 bases and J by 0 bases, 6 bases remained unmatched. CDR3 length: 17 residues. CDR3 in DNA: TGTGCCAGCAGCTCCCGGGGGACAGGGGACTCCTACAATGAGCAGTTCTTC. Encoded protein: CASSSRGTGDSYNEQFF.

The J gene is TRBJ2-3, the V gene TRBV6-5, with TRBD2 matching over 7 bases. Germline CDR1 MNHEY, CDR2 SVGAGI. The V gene end was trimmed by 5 bases and the J gene end by 1 base; junction bases not matched to a gene: 3. CDR3 length equals 14 residues. Here the CDR3 DNA reads TGTGCCAGCAGTATCGCGGGGGGCACAGATACGCAGTATTTT. It is translated as CASSIAGGTDTQYF.

The V gene is TRBV6-1, the J gene TRBJ2-5; no reliable D call. The J call could be wrong; TRBJ2-7 is a better fit for the DNA end. Germline lookup yields CDR1 MNHNS and CDR2 SASEGT. The length of the CDR3 is 13 residues. The chain's CDR3 is CASSETVTYEQYF. The CDR3 bases are TGTGCCAGCAGTGAGACGGTTACCTACGAGCAGTACTTC.

Points on this clone: Its ends do not fully match the called genes, so a read error is possible. This rearrangement joins TRBV6-5 to TRBJ1-2; 7 nucleotides match TRBD1. This CDR3 contains 15 residues. The germline gives CDR1 MNHEY, CDR2 SVGAGI. The CDR3 is CAGSPWEGGHYGYTF. The CDR3 region has the DNA TGTGCCGGCAGCCCCTGGGAAGGGGGCCACTATGGCTATACCTTC.

The chain employs TRBV27 and TRBJ1-2; 7 nucleotides line up with TRBD1. V was pared by 3 bases and J by 4 bases, with 2 bases of the junction left unmatched. Germline loops: CDR1 MNHEY, CDR2 SMNVEV (reference sequence). The CDR3 runs to 13 residues. CDR3 region: CASSFDRAYGYTF. CDR3 bases: TGTGCCAGCAGTTTCGACAGGGCCTATGGCTACACCTTC.

The V gene is TRBV7-9, the J gene TRBJ2-1; D is undetermined. V was trimmed by 0 bases and J by 0 bases, leaving 12 bases between them. Germline loops: CDR1 SEHNR, CDR2 FQNEAQ (reference sequence). This CDR3 is built from 17 residues. Here the CDR3 DNA reads TGTGCCAGCAGCTTAGCTTTGGCAGGCCGCTCCTACAATGAGCAGTTCTTC. Amino acids: CASSLALAGRSYNEQFF.

The genes are TRBV18 and TRBJ1-1, with 7 bases aligning to TRBD1. Germline CDR1 and CDR2: KGHSH and LQKENI. Trimming removed 0 bases from V and 1 base from J; junction bases left unmatched: 2. The CDR3 spans 15 residues. CDR3 sequence (DNA): TGTGCCAGCTCACCACCGGGACAGAGGAACACTGAAGCTTTCTTT. Its protein is CASSPPGQRNTEAFF.

The chain links TRBV7-2 to TRBJ2-3, with 12 bases matching TRBD2. The germline gives CDR1 SGHTA, CDR2 FQGNSA. The CDR3 has 17 amino acids. V shed 5 bases and J 1 base; nucleotides not matched to a gene: 7. The CDR3 loop reads CASSHQLAGGRTDTQYF. The CDR3, as DNA: TGTGCCAGCAGCCACCAACTAGCGGGAGGCCGCACAGATACGCAGTATTTT.

Here the CDR3 DNA reads TGTGCCAGCAGCTTCGGGACAGGGGCTATCGAGCAGTACTTC. Residues: CASSFGTGAIEQYF. The rearrangement uses TRBV11-2 and TRBJ2-7; 10 bases are a match to TRBD1. The CDR3 runs to 14 residues. Germline V gene data show CDR1 as SGHAT and CDR2 as FQNNGV. V was pared by 3 bases and J by 6 bases, with 5 bases of the junction left unmatched.

The CDR3 DNA is TGTGCCAGCAGTTACCGGTCCATGAACACTGAAGCTTTCTTT. Amino acid sequence: CASSYRSMNTEAFF. This chain connects TRBV6-5 to TRBJ1-1; no definite D call. Germline V gives CDR1 MNHEY, CDR2 SVGAGI. The CDR3 has 14 residues. Trimming removed 2 bases from V and 0 bases from J, with 7 bases in between.

The chain joins TRBV7-6 to TRBJ1-2, with 8 bases matching TRBD1. With V trimmed by 5 bases and J by 4 bases, 3 bases remained unmatched. Germline lookup yields CDR1 SGHVS and CDR2 FNYEAQ. This CDR3 has 13 amino acids. The CDR3 is CASSAGQVYGYTF. The DNA of the CDR3 is TGTGCCAGCAGCGCGGGACAGGTCTATGGCTACACCTTC.

This clone was observed a few times. The J gene is TRBJ2-1, the V gene TRBV7-6; D is uncertain. V was clipped by 3 bases and J by 6 bases, with 3 bases between them. The CDR3 contains 11 residues. The germline V gene encodes CDR1 SGHVS and CDR2 FNYEAQ. The CDR3 nucleotides read TGTGCCAGCAGCTTTATCAATGAGCAGTTCTTC. It encodes CASSFINEQFF.

The V gene is TRBV27, the J gene TRBJ1-5; D gene unclear. Germline V gene data show CDR1 as MNHEY and CDR2 as SMNVEV (reference sequence). The CDR3 is 15 residues long. The V and J ends lost 0 bases and 3 bases respectively, with 9 bases between them. CDR3 amino acids: CASSLSGIVNQPQHF. CDR3 DNA: TGTGCCAGCAGTTTATCGGGTATCGTCAATCAGCCCCAGCATTTT.

The CDR3 DNA follows: TGTGCCAGCAGCAAAGGGGCGGGAGGCAACGACGGGGAGCTGTTTTTT. This gives the protein CASSKGAGGNDGELFF. The V gene is TRBV21-1, the J gene TRBJ2-2; TRBD2, the table's D call, lacks a check against the DNA. TRBV21-1 is designated a pseudogene. The CDR3 contains 16 residues.

The chain employs TRBV11-3 and TRBJ2-5; 8 bases match TRBD1. The ends lost 5 bases at V and 2 bases at J; junction bases unmatched: 7. The CDR3 has 15 amino acids. The V gene's germline CDR1 is SGHNT and CDR2 YENEEA. CDR3 sequence: CASSPWGTGQETQYF. CDR3 nucleotides: TGTGCCAGCAGCCCGTGGGGGACAGGTCAAGAGACCCAGTACTTC.

The chain recombines TRBV7-6 with TRBJ2-5; no clear D. The DNA end lines up better with TRBJ2-7; the J call may be wrong. This CDR3 region has 15 residues. Germline V CDR1 and CDR2: SGHVS, FNYEAQ. The CDR3 DNA reads TGTGCCAGCAGCTTAGGTACAGATAGGTCCTACGAGCAGTACTTC. It yields the protein CASSLGTDRSYEQYF.

As to this clone: Since no conserved phenylalanine or tryptophan closes the CDR3, a read error is the likely cause. V is TRBV11-2 and J is TRBJ1-1; 10 bases are shared with TRBD1. The germline V gene has CDR1 SGHAT and CDR2 FQNNGV. CDR3 length equals 12 residues. The J segment lost 5 bases and the V segment lost 6 bases, leaving 0 bases of the junction unmatched. The CDR3 DNA reads TGTGCCAGCAGGGGACAGGGGACTGAAGCTTTCTCT. Translated: CASRGQGTEAFS.

The V and J genes are TRBV18 and TRBJ2-2, with 11 bases that match TRBD1. V shed 4 bases and J 6 bases; nucleotides not matched to a gene: 4. Germline V gene sequence: CDR1 KGHSH, CDR2 LQKENI. This CDR3 is 15 amino acids long. The CDR3 DNA is TGTGCCAGCTCACAGGACAGGGGGCTCGCCGGGGAGCTGTTTTTT. Its translation is CASSQDRGLAGELFF.